These 23 T cell receptor beta chains were all obtained from the same sample, sequenced in a study of radiotherapy plus CTLA-4 blockade in lung cancer listed by TCRdb under 2018. The library was generated by the immunoSEQ multiplex PCR assay. The clones in this table, taken by TCRdb from immuneACCESS, are in-frame only. Not every clone is retained; where verified, under half of the shortfall comes from an unresolved V gene, and the cause of the rest is unknown. In this sample the table shows approximately 40,000 clones, 65% to 90% of which occur a single time. The ten largest account for under 25% of the sample. The sequenced sample was peripheral blood, obtained from a patient treated with radiotherapy plus ipilimumab. The receptors shown here come from a human donor with non-small cell lung cancer whose response to radiotherapy plus ipilimumab could not be evaluated.

This rearrangement joins TRBV5-1 to TRBJ2-7; 7 bases agree with TRBD1. The V gene's germline CDR1 is SGHRS and CDR2 YFSETQ. V shed 4 bases, J shed 4 bases, and the junction held 5 bases outside the gene matches. CDR3 length: 13 residues. The CDR3 sequence: CASSGGQLYEQYF. CDR3 sequence (DNA): TGCGCCAGCAGCGGGGGACAGTTATACGAGCAGTACTTC.

This chain connects TRBV11-1 to TRBJ2-1; 10 bases are a match to TRBD2. The ends lost 2 bases at V and 11 bases at J; junction bases unmatched: 12. The CDR3 sequence is 16 residues long. Germline V lookup: CDR1 SGHAT, CDR2 FQDESV (reference sequence). DNA of the CDR3: TGTGCCAGCAGCTTACCTTCCCGTAGCGGGAGGTCGAAGCAGTTCTTC. It translates to CASSLPSRSGRSKQFF.

The chain carries TRBV28 and TRBJ1-6; TRBD1 matches 7 bases. This CDR3 has 15 amino acids. V gave up 5 bases and J gave up 7 bases; unmatched junction bases: 8. Germline CDR1 reads MDHEN; CDR2 reads SYDVKM. In nucleotides, the CDR3 is TGTGCCAGCAGTCCCTCCGACAGGGACAATTCACCCCTCCACTTT. Translation: CASSPSDRDNSPLHF.

The chain recombines TRBV5-4 with TRBJ1-6, with TRBD1 matching 9 bases. Trimming cost V 7 bases and J 9 bases; bases outside gene matches: 8. The CDR3 totals 14 residues. The germline V gene has CDR1 SGHNT and CDR2 YYREEE (reference sequence). CDR3 residues: CASRGDREGSPLHF. The CDR3 bases are TGTGCCAGCCGGGGGGACAGGGAGGGTTCACCCCTCCACTTT.

The chain has TRBV6-5 and TRBJ1-6, with TRBD1 matching over 8 bases. The V gene end was trimmed by 6 bases and the J gene end by 7 bases; junction bases not matched to a gene: 8. The CDR3 spans 15 residues. Germline V gives CDR1 MNHEY, CDR2 SVGAGI. The CDR3 nucleotides are TGTGCCAGCAGCCTGGACAGGGTCAACAATTCACCCCTCCACTTT. This encodes CASSLDRVNNSPLHF.

This clone was seen only once. V and J are TRBV4-3 and TRBJ2-3, with 9 bases that match TRBD2. Trimming cost V 8 bases and J 6 bases; bases outside gene matches: 6. The CDR3 covers 13 residues. Germline CDR1 LGHNA, CDR2 YSLEER. In nucleotides, the CDR3 is TGCGCCAGCGGCGGGGGGGTAACTGATACGCAGTATTTT. Translation gives CASGGGVTDTQYF.

The chain is built from TRBV7-2 and TRBJ1-3; D remains unclear. Germline lookup yields CDR1 SGHTA and CDR2 FQGNSA. CDR3 size: 15 residues. Trimming removed 4 bases at V and 0 bases at J, with 10 bases between. Here the CDR3 DNA reads TGTGCCAGCAGCTCCGACACAGCCTCTGGAAACACCATATATTTT. Its translation is CASSSDTASGNTIYF.

V and J are TRBV7-2 and TRBJ2-3, with 7 bases matching TRBD2. CDR1 SGHTA and CDR2 FQGNSA come from the germline V gene. Trimming removed 5 bases from V and 2 bases from J; junction bases left unmatched: 7. The length of the CDR3 is 15 residues. DNA for the CDR3: TGTGCCAGCAGCAAACGACGGGGGGACACAGATACGCAGTATTTT. This gives the protein CASSKRRGDTDTQYF.

In this sample, this clone turned up a few times. Written as DNA, the CDR3 is TGCGCCAGCAGTCTGGGGGGGAACACTGAAGCTTTCTTT. Translation gives CASSLGGNTEAFF. This chain joins TRBV4-3 and TRBJ1-1, with D possibly being TRBD1 (5 bases). The germline gives CDR1 LGHNA, CDR2 YSLEER. CDR3 size: 13 residues. V was trimmed by 6 bases and J by 1 base, leaving 9 bases between them.

V is TRBV5-4 and J is TRBJ1-1, with D perhaps TRBD1 (5 bases). This CDR3 is 12 amino acids long. Trimming took off 3 bases at V and 3 bases at J, with 6 bases between the two ends. The germline gives CDR1 SGHNT, CDR2 YYREEE (reference sequence). In DNA form, the CDR3 reads TGTGCCAGCAGCTGGGGCCACACTGAAGCTTTCTTT. This gives the protein CASSWGHTEAFF.

The rearrangement links TRBV19 to TRBJ2-1; D gene unclear. Trimming removed 6 bases from V and 8 bases from J, with 8 bases in between. There are 11 residues in the CDR3. Germline V gives CDR1 LNHDA, CDR2 SQIVND (reference sequence). The CDR3 region has the DNA TGTGCCAGTAGGGTTGAGGATGAGCAGTTCTTC. This gives the protein CASRVEDEQFF. The full variable domain, completed using reference TRBV19 and TRBJ2-1, is DGGITQSPKYLFRKEGQNVTLSCEQNLNHDAMYWYRQDPGQGLRLIYYSQIVNDFQKGDIAEGYSVSREKKESFPLTVTSAQKNPTAFYLCASRVEDEQFFGPGTRLTVL.

The rearrangement links TRBV29-1 to TRBJ1-2, with D possibly matching TRBD1 (6 bases). The CDR3 covers 12 residues. Germline V gives CDR1 SQVTM, CDR2 ANQGSEA. Trimming pared 6 bases from V and 8 bases from J, leaving 16 bases between. CDR3 loop: CSVPAGAEGYTF. CDR3 sequence (DNA): TGCAGCGTCCCGGCAGGGGCGGAAGGCTACACCTTC.

The chain employs TRBV5-1 and TRBJ2-3, with 13 bases identical to TRBD2. The CDR3 extends over 15 amino acids. Per germline, CDR1 SGHRS and CDR2 YFSETQ. The junction had 5 bases not matched to a gene; V was cut back by 4 bases and J by 6 bases. DNA for the CDR3: TGCGCCAGCAGCGTGACTAGCGGGGGGCCGGATACGCAGTATTTT. Its protein product is CASSVTSGGPDTQYF.

This sequence joins TRBV15 and TRBJ2-2, with TRBD1 as a possible D gene (6 bases). This CDR3 region has 15 residues. V was trimmed by 5 bases and J by 2 bases, leaving 12 bases between them. Germline V gene data show CDR1 as LNHNV and CDR2 as YYDKDF (reference sequence). The CDR3 spells CATSPSGQNTGELFF. In DNA form, the CDR3 reads TGTGCCACCAGCCCCTCGGGACAAAACACCGGGGAGCTGTTTTTT.

This sequence joins TRBV2 and TRBJ2-7; possible D gene TRBD2, 7 bases. V lost 7 bases and J 4 bases, leaving 20 bases between the germline ends. This CDR3 has 15 amino acids. Germline loops: CDR1 SNHLY, CDR2 FYNNEI. CDR3 region: CASKEFDRRGYEQYF. Written as DNA, the CDR3 is TGTGCCAGCAAGGAATTCGACAGGCGGGGGTACGAGCAGTACTTC. The variable domain in full, with the rest retrieved from reference TRBV2 and TRBJ2-7, is EPEVTQTPSHQVTQMGQEVILRCVPISNHLYFYWYRQILGQKVEFLVSFYNNEISEKSEIFDDQFSVERPDGSNFTLKIRSTKLEDSAMYFCASKEFDRRGYEQYFGPGTRLTVT.

This chain links TRBV7-6 with TRBJ2-5, with D maybe TRBD1 (5 bases). The V gene's germline CDR1 is SGHVS and CDR2 FNYEAQ. The V end lost 5 bases, the J end lost 5 bases, and 24 bases lay between the germline ends. The CDR3 has 17 amino acids. The CDR3 is CASSHLNAYGWGETQYF. CDR3 nucleotide sequence: TGTGCCAGCAGCCACCTTAATGCCTACGGGTGGGGCGAGACCCAGTACTTC. The variable domain in full, completed from reference TRBV7-6 and TRBJ2-5, reads GAGVSQSPRYKVTKRGQDVALRCDPISGHVSLYWYRQALGQGPEFLTYFNYEAQQDKSGLPNDRFSAERPEGSISTLTIQRTEQRDSAMYRCASSHLNAYGWGETQYFGPGTRLLVL.

As to this clone: One end of the junction varies from germline; a read error may be responsible. V and J are TRBV29-1 and TRBJ1-1; a possible D gene is TRBD1 (6 bases). Looked up from germline, CDR1 is SQVTM and CDR2 is ANQGSEA. The CDR3 length is 15 residues. CDR3 DNA sequence: TGCAGCGTTCTCATGAGGGGGGGGGTGAACGCTGAAGCTTTCTTT. This gives the protein CSVLMRGGVNAEAFF. The full variable domain, its missing parts supplied by reference TRBV29-1 and TRBJ1-1, is SAVISQKPSRDICQRGTSLTIQCQVDSQVTMMFWYRQQPGQSLTLIATANQGSEATYESGFVIDKFPISRPNLTFSTLTVSNMSPEDSSIYLCSVLMRGGVNAEAFFGQGTRLTVV.

The rearrangement links TRBV6-5 to TRBJ1-6; 7 bases align to TRBD1. CDR3 size: 15 residues. CDR1 is MNHEY, CDR2 SVGAGI, per germline. The V gene end was trimmed by 5 bases and the J gene end by 8 bases; junction bases not matched to a gene: 9. The CDR3: CASSPRTGADSPLHF. DNA of the CDR3: TGTGCCAGCAGTCCCCGCACAGGGGCCGATTCACCCCTCCACTTT.

Here the CDR3 reads CASSVTYNEQFF. CDR3 DNA: TGTGCCAGCAGCGTAACCTACAATGAGCAGTTCTTC. The chain has TRBV6-6 and TRBJ2-1, with D uncertain. V was cut by 6 bases and J by 2 bases, with 5 bases left in between. The CDR3 extends over 12 amino acids. Germline lookup yields CDR1 MNHNY and CDR2 SVGAGI (reference sequence).

The rearrangement uses TRBV11-1 and TRBJ2-1; 10 positions match TRBD2. Germline CDR1 SGHAT, CDR2 FQDESV (reference sequence). CDR3 length: 15 amino acids. V was pared by 5 bases and J by 6 bases, with 7 bases of the junction left unmatched. CDR3 in DNA: TGTGCCAGCAGCCACCCGGGGACTAGCGTCAATGAGCAGTTCTTC. Encoded protein: CASSHPGTSVNEQFF.

J is TRBJ2-5 and V is TRBV6-1; 13 bases match TRBD2. V lost 1 base and J lost 2; bases outside the gene matches: 1. This CDR3 comprises 16 residues. Germline V gene data show CDR1 as MNHNS and CDR2 as SASEGT. In DNA, the CDR3 is TGTGCCAGCAGTGAAGGGGGACTAGCGGGGCAAGAGACCCAGTACTTC. Its translation: CASSEGGLAGQETQYF.

The V gene is TRBV28, the J gene TRBJ1-3; D not certain. Germline V gene data show CDR1 as MDHEN and CDR2 as SYDVKM. V lost 3 bases, J lost 2 bases, and 5 bases lay in between. The CDR3 is 13 amino acids. CDR3 sequence reads: CASSFRTGNTIYF. CDR3 bases: TGTGCCAGCAGTTTCAGAACTGGAAACACCATATATTTT.

The rearrangement uses TRBV28 and TRBJ1-2; 7 bases map to TRBD1. This CDR3 contains 14 residues. Trimming removed 4 bases from V and 2 bases from J; junction bases left unmatched: 4. Germline CDR1 is MDHEN and CDR2 is SYDVKM. The CDR3 sequence: CASSSGTVNYGYTF. CDR3 nucleotides: TGTGCCAGCAGTTCCGGGACAGTCAACTATGGCTACACCTTC.